This T cell receptor beta chain was sequenced for a study of cytomegalovirus exposure and HLA in healthy donors. Clones were sequenced by immunoSEQ multiplex PCR, and TCRdb holds only the in-frame ones, with some missing. Of 90,000 or so clones in the sample, less than 85% were seen once. The V end lost 5 bases, the J end lost 6 bases, and 10 bases lay between the germline ends. This CDR3 is 13 amino acids long. Germline assignment: CDR1 MNHNS and CDR2 SASEGT. The receptor was isolated from a man between 18 and 35 years old in good health and CMV-seropositive. This rearrangement joins TRBV6-1 to TRBJ2-2; D is ambiguous. Source material: PBMCs. The CDR3 nucleotides are TGTGCCAGCAGTCCCCTAGAGCCCGGGGAGCTGTTTTTT. As protein: CASSPLEPGELFF.